A single sample gave rise to the 18 T cell receptor beta chains below, sequenced in a study of cytomegalovirus exposure and HLA in healthy donors (dated by TCRdb to the late 2010s). The library was built by means of the immunoSEQ multiplex PCR assay. For the multiplex PCR, a mixture combining 60 forward primers for TCR Vbeta segments and 13 reverse primers for TCR Jbeta segments was used. This is the immuneACCESS table as TCRdb keeps it, with only in-frame sequences that have V and J called. A part of the clones is gone; compared with another copy, unresolved V genes explain less than half, and the rest is unexplained. The sample includes about 150,000 clones, with approximately 80% observed a single time. The ten largest clonotypes hold roughly an eighth of the sample. The material sequenced was PBMCs. The source of these receptors is a man aged 35 to 55 in good health and CMV-seropositive.

The rearrangement joins TRBV14 to TRBJ2-7, with D possibly TRBD2 on 5 matching bases. Germline loops: CDR1 SGHDN, CDR2 FVKESK. Trimming stripped 6 bases from V and 4 bases from J, with 13 bases between. This CDR3 has 13 residues. CDR3 protein: CASRKTGSYEQYF. As DNA, the CDR3 is TGTGCCAGCAGGAAGACGGGGTCTTACGAGCAGTACTTC.

The CDR3 nucleotides read TGTGCCAGCAGTTCGACTAGTTCCCCTACCTACAATGAGCAGTTCTTC. This codes for CASSSTSSPTYNEQFF. The chain is built from TRBV6-5 and TRBJ2-1, with a tentative D call TRBD2 (6 bases). This CDR3 is 16 amino acids long. The germline CDR1 and CDR2 sequences are MNHEY and SVGAGI. V was cut by 4 bases and J by 2 bases, with 15 bases left in between.

The chain recombines TRBV18 with TRBJ2-2, with 7 positions matching TRBD2. Trimming took 1 base from V and 1 from J; bases not matched to a gene: 0. The CDR3 has 15 residues. The V gene's germline CDR1 is KGHSH and CDR2 LQKENI. In nucleotides, the CDR3 is TGTGCCAGCTCACCACTAGCGGGGAACACCGGGGAGCTGTTTTTT. Residues: CASSPLAGNTGELFF.

The chain recombines TRBV18 with TRBJ2-3, with D perhaps matching TRBD2 (5 bases). Germline CDR1 reads KGHSH; CDR2 reads LQKENI. V lost 3 bases and J lost 6, with 10 bases in between. The CDR3 has 13 amino acids. The CDR3 loop reads CASSPNPGDTQYF. In nucleotides, the CDR3 is TGTGCCAGCTCACCGAATCCGGGGGATACGCAGTATTTT.

The CDR3 DNA is TGTGCCAGCAGCCGAGACCCCGGGGTCGGTGGAAACACCATATATTTT. It codes for CASSRDPGVGGNTIYF. This chain links TRBV14 with TRBJ1-3; D gene uncertain. CDR3 size: 16 residues. V lost 4 bases and J lost 3, with 16 bases in between. Germline loops: CDR1 SGHDN, CDR2 FVKESK.

The chain carries TRBV18 and TRBJ2-1; 11 bases align to TRBD2. V shed 4 bases, J shed 2 bases, and the junction held 7 bases outside the gene matches. There are 17 residues in the CDR3. Looked up from germline, CDR1 is KGHSH and CDR2 is LQKENI. The CDR3 bases are TGTGCCAGCTCACGTCCCGGGACTAGCGGACCCTACAATGAGCAGTTCTTC. This sequence encodes CASSRPGTSGPYNEQFF.

V is TRBV5-1 and J is TRBJ1-1; D is perhaps TRBD1 (6 bases). From germline, CDR1 is SGHRS and CDR2 YFSETQ. The CDR3 is made up of 15 amino acids. The V gene lost 1 base and the J gene lost 2 bases, with 12 bases spanning the gap. CDR3 amino acids: CASSLFTGPNTEAFF. The DNA for the CDR3 is TGCGCCAGCAGCTTGTTTACAGGGCCAAACACTGAAGCTTTCTTT.

The genes are TRBV21-1 and TRBJ2-7; TRBD1 is taken as the D call from the table, unchecked against the DNA. TRBV21-1 is a documented pseudogene. The CDR3 extends over 17 amino acids. Here the CDR3 reads CASSTRRKDRASYEQYF. CDR3 coding DNA: TGTGCCAGCAGCACACGTAGAAAAGACAGGGCTTCCTACGAGCAGTACTTC.

This chain joins TRBV30 and TRBJ1-2; D ambiguous. Germline V CDR1 and CDR2: GTSNPN, SVGIG (reference sequence). The CDR3 spans 12 residues. The V end was cut by 3 bases, the J end by 8 bases, with 13 bases between. For the CDR3, the DNA is TGTGCCTGGAGCCCCCGACGGGAAGGCTACACCTTC. Protein: CAWSPRREGYTF.

This rearrangement joins TRBV14 to TRBJ2-1, with 10 positions matching TRBD2. Germline lookup yields CDR1 SGHDN and CDR2 FVKESK. Trimming took 3 bases from V and 15 from J; bases not matched to a gene: 8. This CDR3 spans 13 amino acids. The DNA of the CDR3 is TGTGCCAGCAGCCAGGTCTCTAGCGGGAGCCCGTTCTTC. Its protein product is CASSQVSSGSPFF.

This chain joins TRBV5-4 and TRBJ2-7; the D gene is possibly TRBD1 (6 bases). CDR3 size: 14 residues. V lost 0 bases and J lost 6, with 13 bases in between. The germline V gene encodes CDR1 SGHNT and CDR2 YYREEE (reference sequence). CDR3 DNA sequence: TGTGCCAGCAGCTTGGACGCCCAGGGGCTCGAGCAGTACTTC. Its translation is CASSLDAQGLEQYF. The full variable domain, with the rest looked up from reference TRBV5-4 and TRBJ2-7, is ETGVTQSPTHLIKTRGQQVTLRCSSQSGHNTVSWYQQALGQGPQFIFQYYREEENGRGNFPPRFSGLQFPNYSSELNVNALELDDSALYLCASSLDAQGLEQYFGPGTRLTVT.

This clone was seen only a few times. This sequence joins TRBV5-4 and TRBJ2-5, with TRBD1 as a possible D gene (5 bases). V lost 2 bases and J 1 base, leaving 9 bases between the germline ends. This CDR3 has 14 amino acids. Per germline, CDR1 SGHNT and CDR2 YYREEE (reference sequence). CDR3 amino acids: CASSFVGAQETQYF. CDR3 in DNA: TGTGCCAGCAGCTTTGTTGGGGCCCAAGAGACCCAGTACTTC.

This clone occurred a few times. This chain uses TRBV5-1 with TRBJ2-5; TRBD2 matches 7 bases. Germline-derived CDR1 and CDR2 are SGHRS and YFSETQ. CDR3 length: 14 residues. V shed 4 bases and J 2 bases; nucleotides not matched to a gene: 5. CDR3 coding DNA: TGCGCCAGCAGCGGGCAGGGAGGGCAAGAGACCCAGTACTTC. It specifies CASSGQGGQETQYF. The full variable domain, completed using reference TRBV5-1 and TRBJ2-5, is KAGVTQTPRYLIKTRGQQVTLSCSPISGHRSVSWYQQTPGQGLQFLFEYFSETQRNKGNFPGRFSGRQFSNSRSEMNVSTLELGDSALYLCASSGQGGQETQYFGPGTRLLVL.

In DNA, the CDR3 is TGTGCCTGGAGTAAGAAGGCCGGACTAGTCAGCGAGCAGTACTTC. Translating gives CAWSKKAGLVSEQYF. This chain joins TRBV30 and TRBJ2-7; 7 bases fit TRBD2. J was trimmed by 6 bases and V by 2 bases; bases with no gene match: 13. The CDR3 is 15 amino acids. Germline CDR1 reads GTSNPN; CDR2 reads SVGIG (reference sequence).

This chain uses TRBV11-2 with TRBJ2-1; 9 nucleotides line up with TRBD2. This CDR3 comprises 17 residues. Trimming took 0 bases from V and 6 from J; bases not matched to a gene: 9. Germline V gene sequence: CDR1 SGHAT, CDR2 FQNNGV. CDR3 in amino acids: CASSLDKRLAASNEQFF. In DNA form, the CDR3 reads TGTGCCAGCAGCTTAGATAAGAGACTAGCGGCCTCCAATGAGCAGTTCTTC.

This chain links TRBV7-9 with TRBJ1-1, with D maybe TRBD1 (5 bases). CDR3 size: 14 residues. Trimming left V 5 bases short and J 5 bases short, with 15 bases between. Germline V gene lookup returns CDR1 SEHNR and CDR2 FQNEAQ (reference sequence). As DNA, the CDR3 is TGTGCCAGCAGCAGTAGGGGTTTGGGTACTGAAGCTTTCTTT. The encoded protein is CASSSRGLGTEAFF.

This chain links TRBV7-8 with TRBJ2-7; maybe TRBD1 (6 bases). Trimming shortened V by 4 bases and J by 4 bases, and 20 bases separated the two germline ends. The CDR3 spans 16 residues. Germline-derived CDR1 and CDR2 are SGHVS and FQNEAQ. The CDR3 sequence is CASSSTGGAFQYEQYF. The CDR3 DNA sequence: TGTGCCAGCAGCTCAACTGGGGGCGCGTTTCAGTACGAGCAGTACTTC.

The V and J genes are TRBV7-9 and TRBJ1-1; tentative D call: TRBD1 (5 bases). Trimming shortened V by 5 bases and J by 8 bases, and 12 bases separated the two germline ends. The CDR3 extends over 12 amino acids. The germline CDR1 and CDR2 sequences are SEHNR and FQNEAQ (reference sequence). CDR3 amino acids: CASSPGGMEAFF. CDR3 coding DNA: TGTGCCAGCAGCCCGGGGGGAATGGAAGCTTTCTTT.